These 23 T cell receptor beta chains came from one sample sequenced in a study of blood T cell repertoires in COVID-19. Profiling relied on immunoSEQ multiplex PCR, and the TCRdb table lists in-frame clones only, not all of them. The sample shows roughly 480,000 clones, approximately 89% of them seen only once. What was sequenced was peripheral blood. The receptors were sampled from a man younger than 35 with COVID-19, enrolled during active disease.

This chain uses TRBV9 with TRBJ2-7; D possibly corresponds to TRBD2 (5 bases). The ends were cut back, 4 bases at V and 4 bases at J, with 21 bases in the middle. The CDR3 has 16 amino acids. Germline CDR1 and CDR2: SGDLS and YYNGEE. Written as DNA, the CDR3 is TGTGCCAGCAGCCCGGATGGTGGGCGGGTCGGGTACGAGCAGTACTTC. Translating gives CASSPDGGRVGYEQYF.

This chain joins TRBV5-1 and TRBJ2-7; tentatively, D is TRBD2 (6 bases). Trimming stripped 0 bases from V and 5 bases from J, with 15 bases between. This CDR3 contains 15 residues. Germline values: CDR1 SGHRS, CDR2 YFSETQ. This CDR3 is CASSLGRELIHEQYF. The CDR3 region has the DNA TGCGCCAGCAGCTTGGGGAGGGAACTAATCCACGAGCAGTACTTC.

The count of this clone is one. The rearrangement uses TRBV5-4 and TRBJ2-4, with 8 bases matching TRBD2. After removal of 3 bases from V and 0 bases from J, the junction contained 14 bases not matched to a gene. The germline gives CDR1 SGHNT, CDR2 YYREEE (reference sequence). This CDR3 is 19 amino acids long. The CDR3 loop is CASSWGGLVQKLAKNIQYF. CDR3 in DNA: TGTGCCAGCAGCTGGGGGGGACTAGTTCAGAAACTAGCCAAAAACATTCAGTACTTC.

This clone has only a few counts. This chain connects TRBV7-2 to TRBJ2-1; possible D gene TRBD1, 5 bases. Germline V gives CDR1 SGHTA, CDR2 FQGNSA. CDR3 size: 16 residues. Trimming shortened V by 0 bases and J by 1 base, and 10 bases separated the two germline ends. DNA for the CDR3: TGTGCCAGCAGCTTAGCCGTGGGGCTATCCTACAATGAGCAGTTCTTC. Protein sequence: CASSLAVGLSYNEQFF.

The sample holds a few counts of this clone. The CDR3 DNA reads TGCGCCAGCAGTGACCGGGATTACTACGAGCAGTACTTC. This sequence encodes CASSDRDYYEQYF. The J gene is TRBJ2-7, the V gene TRBV10-1, with D possibly matching TRBD2 (5 bases). Trimming shortened V by 3 bases and J by 3 bases, and 9 bases separated the two germline ends. The CDR3 is 13 amino acids. In germline, CDR1 is WNHNN, CDR2 SYGVQD (reference sequence).

This chain connects TRBV4-2 to TRBJ2-7, with 8 bases aligning to TRBD1. This CDR3 spans 15 amino acids. V trimming: 4 bases; J trimming: 1 base; junction bases outside the gene matches: 6. CDR1 is LGHNA, CDR2 YNFKEQ, per germline. DNA of the CDR3: TGTGCCAGCAGCCGGACAAGGACAGGGTCCTACGAGCAGTACTTC. It specifies CASSRTRTGSYEQYF.

The rearrangement joins TRBV6-2 or TRBV6-3 to TRBJ2-3; 8 bases map to TRBD2. The CDR3 totals 16 residues. Germline V gene sequence: CDR1 MNHEY, CDR2 SVGEGT. V was pared by 3 bases and J by 3 bases, with 8 bases of the junction left unmatched. The DNA for the CDR3 is TGTGCCAGCAGTTATTTGGGCGGGGGGCGGACAGATACGCAGTATTTT. Translation gives CASSYLGGGRTDTQYF.

This chain links TRBV2 with TRBJ1-5; D possibly corresponds to TRBD1 (6 bases). The germline V and J ends were trimmed by 7 bases and 6 bases, with 13 bases remaining between them. From germline, CDR1 is SNHLY and CDR2 FYNNEI. CDR3 length equals 13 residues. CDR3 in DNA: TGTGCCAGCACTAACGCGGGGGCTCAGCCCCAGCATTTT. It encodes CASTNAGAQPQHF.

This sequence joins TRBV18 and TRBJ2-5; 8 bases fit TRBD2. The CDR3 sequence is 14 residues long. The V gene's germline CDR1 is KGHSH and CDR2 LQKENI. The trim removed 5 bases at V and 5 bases at J, leaving 7 bases unmatched. The CDR3 nucleotides are TGTGCCAGCTCAGGGGGTAGCGGGACGGAGACCCAGTACTTC. It translates to CASSGGSGTETQYF.

The V and J genes are TRBV4-1 and TRBJ2-5, with 7 bases that match TRBD1. Germline V CDR1 and CDR2: MGHRA, YSYEKL. The trim removed 5 bases at V and 1 base at J, leaving 4 bases unmatched. The CDR3 runs to 14 residues. This CDR3 reads CASSTTGSQETQYF. CDR3 DNA: TGCGCCAGCAGCACGACAGGGTCCCAAGAGACCCAGTACTTC.

The sample holds a few counts of this clone. The rearrangement uses TRBV24-1 and TRBJ1-2; 8 bases are shared with TRBD1. CDR3 length: 16 residues. Germline assignment: CDR1 KGHDR and CDR2 SFDVKD. Unmatched junction bases numbered 13, after V lost 3 bases and J lost 8 bases. CDR3 in DNA: TGTGCCACCAGTGATCCGAGGCAGGGGGCCCACGGGGGCTACACCTTC. Protein sequence: CATSDPRQGAHGGYTF.

The chain couples TRBV6-5 to TRBJ1-2; TRBD1 matches at 10 bases. CDR3 length equals 13 residues. The germline V gene encodes CDR1 MNHEY and CDR2 SVGAGI. The trim removed 6 bases at V and 8 bases at J, leaving 6 bases unmatched. The CDR3 loop is CASRKTGGEGYTF. In nucleotides, the CDR3 is TGTGCCAGCAGAAAGACAGGGGGCGAGGGCTACACCTTC.

The chain links TRBV7-2 to TRBJ2-5; D call uncertain. CDR1 is SGHTA, CDR2 FQGNSA, per germline. The CDR3 has 15 residues. V was shortened by 2 bases and J by 4 bases, with 14 bases between the two germline ends. The CDR3 sequence: CASSLLTGALETQYF. The CDR3, as DNA: TGTGCCAGCAGCTTACTGACTGGAGCCCTAGAGACCCAGTACTTC.

The rearrangement links TRBV5-1 to TRBJ1-1; 10 positions agree with TRBD1. V lost 4 bases and J lost 6; bases outside the gene matches: 6. CDR1 is SGHRS, CDR2 YFSETQ, per germline. The CDR3 length is 14 residues. The CDR3 DNA sequence: TGCGCCAGCAGCGCCGGACAGGGGGGAGCTGAAGCTTTCTTT. Protein: CASSAGQGGAEAFF.

The CDR3 spells CASSLAGGRSETQYF. The CDR3 nucleotides are TGTGCCAGCAGCTTAGCGGGGGGTAGGTCAGAGACCCAGTACTTC. The chain carries TRBV7-2 and TRBJ2-5; D is perhaps TRBD2 (6 bases). The V end was cut by 0 bases, the J end by 4 bases, with 12 bases between. The germline CDR1 and CDR2 sequences are SGHTA and FQGNSA. The CDR3 is made up of 15 amino acids.

The V and J genes are TRBV6-5 and TRBJ1-1, with TRBD1 matching over 9 bases. V was clipped by 4 bases and J by 2 bases; unmatched bases: 8. The CDR3 extends over 16 amino acids. The germline V gene has CDR1 MNHEY and CDR2 SVGAGI. The CDR3 sequence: CASSSGQGVLNTEAFF. CDR3 nucleotides: TGTGCCAGCAGTTCGGGACAGGGTGTTTTAAACACTGAAGCTTTCTTT.

The chain joins TRBV7-8 to TRBJ1-6; the match to TRBD1 covers 7 bases. The length of the CDR3 is 14 residues. In germline, CDR1 is SGHVS, CDR2 FQNEAQ. Germline trimming cut 5 bases from V and 4 bases from J; bases unmatched to any gene: 2. The CDR3 loop reads CASSPGQYNSPLHF. For the CDR3, the DNA is TGTGCCAGCAGCCCGGGACAGTATAATTCACCCCTCCACTTT.

V usage is TRBV5-6 and J usage is TRBJ2-1, with TRBD2 as a possible D gene (6 bases). CDR1 is SGHDT, CDR2 YYEEEE, per germline. The CDR3 sequence is 16 residues long. Trimming shortened V by 1 base and J by 5 bases, and 16 bases separated the two germline ends. CDR3 in DNA: TGTGCCAGCAGCTTGTCCCCAGCTAGCGCAAACAATGAGCAGTTCTTC. Translation gives CASSLSPASANNEQFF. The full variable domain, rest sourced from reference TRBV5-6 and TRBJ2-1, is DAGVTQSPTHLIKTRGQQVTLRCSPKSGHDTVSWYQQALGQGPQFIFQYYEEEERQRGNFPDRFSGHQFPNYSSELNVNALLLGDSALYLCASSLSPASANNEQFFGPGTRLTVL.

The rearrangement links TRBV19 to TRBJ2-1; 8 bases agree with TRBD2. V was clipped by 7 bases and J by 7 bases; unmatched bases: 6. CDR1 LNHDA and CDR2 SQIVND come from the germline V gene (reference sequence). The CDR3 is made up of 13 amino acids. In DNA form, the CDR3 reads TGTGCCAGTACCCTAGGCGGGGGGAATGAGCAGTTCTTC. Translation: CASTLGGGNEQFF.

The sample holds one count of this clone. The V and J genes are TRBV19 and TRBJ2-3, with 7 bases fitting TRBD2. The trim removed 5 bases at V and 4 bases at J, leaving 9 bases unmatched. Germline loops: CDR1 LNHDA, CDR2 SQIVND (reference sequence). CDR3 length equals 15 residues. The CDR3 loop reads CASSYLAGAADTQYF. The DNA for the CDR3 is TGTGCCAGTAGTTATCTCGCGGGAGCGGCAGATACGCAGTATTTT.

This CDR3 is CASNRGGSTDTQYF. CDR3 DNA sequence: TGTGCCAGCAACCGGGGGGGTAGCACAGATACGCAGTATTTT. The V call is TRBV27, the J call TRBJ2-3; 8 positions match TRBD2. Unmatched junction bases numbered 3, after V lost 7 bases and J lost 0 bases. CDR1 is MNHEY, CDR2 SMNVEV, per germline (reference sequence). The CDR3 spans 14 residues.

This clone appeared a single time. The chain links TRBV6-6 to TRBJ2-5; 9 bases line up with TRBD1. Germline CDR1 reads MNHNY; CDR2 reads SVGAGI (reference sequence). This CDR3 is 15 amino acids long. The ends lost 5 bases at V and 4 bases at J; junction bases unmatched: 8. This chain's CDR3 is CASSPSQGAGETQYF. The CDR3 bases are TGTGCCAGCAGTCCCTCACAGGGGGCGGGAGAGACCCAGTACTTC.

This chain links TRBV12-3 or TRBV12-4 with TRBJ1-6; tentative D call: TRBD1 (5 bases). Trimming cost V 6 bases and J 16 bases, with 16 bases left between them. The length of the CDR3 is 12 residues. The CDR3: CASSPVTGGLHF. Here the CDR3 DNA reads TGTGCCAGCAGCCCCGTCACAGGCGGTCTCCACTTT.